The T cell receptor (beta chain) described here comes from a study of Graves' ophthalmopathy and Graves' hyperthyroidism. Study-level results: In separating ophthalmopathy from stable hyperthyroidism, a 13-signature model achieved about 90% sensitivity and around 80% specificity. Blood was where most expanded thyroid clonotypes above 0.001 frequency also turned up.

Donors with ophthalmopathy: moderate-to-severe activity, CAS ≥3, NOSPECS ≥4, duration under 3 months. As diagnostic evidence, clinical symptoms, serum thyroxine, TRAb, thyroid ultrasound and orbital computed tomography were relied upon. This CDR3 is 14 amino acids long. Germline-derived CDR1 and CDR2 are SGHAT and FQNNGV. V was trimmed by 1 base and J by 8 bases, leaving 14 bases between them. With respect to this clonotype: The antigen is not known.

Amplification of TCR beta CDR3 regions used RNA transcripts. The first round was an RT-PCR with HTBI primers, and the second round was a multiplex PCR. MiXCR, run by TCRdb on the multiplex PCR reads, gives a single entry per CDR3 protein. The top ten clones hold approximately 43% of a sample with roughly 700,000 distinct CDR3 sequences, roughly 40% of them seen once. The clonotype originates from an adult man with Graves' ophthalmopathy. The sample taken for sequencing was peripheral blood. The rearrangement uses TRBV11-2 and TRBJ1-2, with no clear D. The CDR3 sequence: CASSLVGPRHGYTF. In DNA form, the CDR3 reads TGTGCCAGCAGCTTAGTTGGGCCTAGGCACGGCTACACCTTC.